The 28 T cell receptor beta chains below come from one sample, sequenced in a study of identical twins. MiXCR, applied by TCRdb to the 5' RACE reads, yields one record per CDR3 protein. The data contain roughly 710,000 distinct CDR3 sequences, 5.5% to 6.5% of them seen just once; the ten biggest clones take up around 1.7%. The specimen was naive T cells sorted from blood. These receptor sequences come from a man between 18 and 35 years old in good health.

This clonotype was counted at least ten times. This chain joins TRBV15 and TRBJ1-2; 8 bases fit TRBD1. The CDR3 has 15 amino acids. Trimming cost V 5 bases and J 3 bases; bases outside gene matches: 8. Germline assignment: CDR1 LNHNV and CDR2 YYDKDF (reference sequence). CDR3 bases: TGTGCCACCAGCGACGTAGGACAGGGAGACTATGGCTACACCTTC. Amino acids: CATSDVGQGDYGYTF. The entire variable domain, with the rest obtained from reference TRBV15 and TRBJ1-2, is as follows: DAMVIQNPRYQVTQFGKPVTLSCSQTLNHNVMYWYQQKSSQAPKLLFHYYDKDFNNEADTPDNFQSRRPNTSFCFLDIRSPGLGDTAMYLCATSDVGQGDYGYTFGSGTRLTVV.

The genes are TRBV11-2 and TRBJ2-1; tentatively, D is TRBD2 (5 bases). The CDR3 has 16 amino acids. Per germline, CDR1 SGHAT and CDR2 FQNNGV. Trimming pared 0 bases from V and 2 bases from J, leaving 11 bases between. CDR3 protein: CASSLDRSRAYNEQFF. DNA of the CDR3: TGTGCCAGCAGCTTAGATAGGTCGCGGGCCTACAATGAGCAGTTCTTC.

The chain couples TRBV7-2 to TRBJ2-3, with a tentative D call TRBD2 (6 bases). The V gene's germline CDR1 is SGHTA and CDR2 FQGNSA. This CDR3 is 16 amino acids long. Trimming stripped 2 bases from V and 6 bases from J, with 18 bases between. The chain's CDR3 is CASSLIGAGRGDTQYF. CDR3 nucleotide sequence: TGTGCCAGCAGCTTAATTGGCGCGGGGCGCGGGGATACGCAGTATTTT.

V and J are TRBV29-1 and TRBJ1-1, with 8 bases aligning to TRBD1. V gave up 6 bases and J gave up 3 bases; unmatched junction bases: 12. Germline lookup yields CDR1 SQVTM and CDR2 ANQGSEA. The CDR3 runs to 15 residues. CDR3 sequence reads: CSVERTGIKDTEAFF. In DNA, the CDR3 is TGCAGCGTGGAAAGGACAGGGATTAAGGACACTGAAGCTTTCTTT.

This clonotype was counted ten times or more. This chain connects TRBV27 to TRBJ2-7, with unresolved D. Germline CDR1 and CDR2: MNHEY and SMNVEV (reference sequence). V was shortened by 2 bases and J by 5 bases, with 13 bases between the two germline ends. The CDR3 is 14 amino acids. CDR3 bases: TGTGCCAGCAGTTTAACGACGGGCTGGGACGAGCAGTACGTC. Its translation: CASSLTTGWDEQYV.

This clonotype was seen many times. The chain employs TRBV27 and TRBJ1-6; D ambiguous. Trimming cost V 4 bases and J 6 bases, with 13 bases left between them. CDR3 length: 15 amino acids. Germline V lookup: CDR1 MNHEY, CDR2 SMNVEV (reference sequence). The CDR3 sequence: CASSSSGVLNSPLHF. The CDR3 DNA reads as TGTGCCAGCAGTTCATCTGGGGTCCTTAATTCACCCCTCCACTTT.

The V gene is TRBV27, the J gene TRBJ2-7; D perhaps matches TRBD2 (6 bases). This CDR3 has 13 amino acids. Trimming stripped 6 bases from V and 4 bases from J, with 13 bases between. Germline CDR1 reads MNHEY; CDR2 reads SMNVEV (reference sequence). The CDR3 here is CASSMGGGYEQYF. In DNA, the CDR3 is TGTGCCAGCAGCATGGGAGGAGGGTACGAGCAGTACTTC.

In this sample, this clonotype turned up many times. The chain employs TRBV5-5 and TRBJ2-6; weak D call: TRBD2 (5 bases). Germline assignment: CDR1 SGHKS and CDR2 YYEKEE (reference sequence). Trimming pared 0 bases from V and 1 base from J, leaving 11 bases between. The CDR3 has 17 residues. CDR3 in DNA: TGTGCCAGCAGCTTGGCGGGGTTAGGGTCTGGGGCCAACGTCCTGACTTTC. This translates into CASSLAGLGSGANVLTF.

CDR3 sequence reads: CASTWTSGYEQYV. The CDR3 DNA sequence: TGCGCCAGCACCTGGACTAGCGGCTACGAGCAGTACGTC. The V call is TRBV4-1, the J call TRBJ2-7; 10 nucleotides line up with TRBD2. Germline V gene data show CDR1 as MGHRA and CDR2 as YSYEKL. The V segment lost 7 bases and the J segment 3 bases; nucleotides outside the gene matches: 3. The CDR3 has 13 amino acids.

The table lists this clonotype with a few counts. The chain employs TRBV21-1 and TRBJ2-7; the tabulated D call, TRBD2, remains unverified against the DNA. TRBV21-1 is marked as a pseudogene. The CDR3 loop spans 15 amino acids. CDR3 DNA sequence: TGTGCCAGCAGCTGGCGGTGGGGAAAGCGGCCCGAGCAGTACGTC. Its translation is CASSWRWGKRPEQYV.

This clonotype was seen repeatedly, ten times or more. This rearrangement joins TRBV29-1 to TRBJ2-7; maybe TRBD1 (6 bases). Trimming pared 4 bases from V and 0 bases from J, leaving 7 bases between. Per germline, CDR1 SQVTM and CDR2 ANQGSEA. The CDR3 is made up of 12 amino acids. This CDR3 is CSVGTDSYEQYF. The CDR3 coding sequence is TGCAGCGTTGGGACAGACTCCTACGAGCAGTACTTC.

This clonotype was counted many times. The chain is built from TRBV7-2 and TRBJ2-2; the D is unclear. Germline-derived CDR1 and CDR2 are SGHTA and FQGNSA. The CDR3 has 13 residues. Trimming took off 1 base at V and 13 bases at J, with 13 bases between the two ends. This CDR3 reads CASSLGLYGGLFF. DNA of the CDR3: TGTGCCAGCAGCTTAGGTCTCTACGGCGGGCTGTTTTTT.

This clonotype was found many times. This sequence joins TRBV29-1 and TRBJ2-2; D is perhaps TRBD1 or TRBD2 (5 bases each). Trimming stripped 4 bases from V and 6 bases from J, with 15 bases between. The germline CDR1 and CDR2 sequences are SQVTM and ANQGSEA. CDR3 length: 14 amino acids. CDR3 sequence: CSVGGAGYSGELFF. As DNA, the CDR3 is TGCAGCGTTGGAGGGGCAGGGTACTCCGGGGAGCTGTTTTTT.

CDR3 sequence: CASRPTSSGANVLTF. In DNA, the CDR3 is TGTGCCAGCAGGCCTACAAGCTCTGGGGCCAACGTCCTGACTTTC. The rearrangement uses TRBV6-1 and TRBJ2-6; D remains unclear. Germline CDR1 is MNHNS and CDR2 is SASEGT. The CDR3 has 15 residues. The V gene lost 6 bases and the J gene lost 0 bases, with 9 bases spanning the gap.

Worth noting for this clonotype: The DNA is left out, because the CDR3 cannot be placed on it with certainty; the CDR3 is given as TCRdb lists it. The genes are TRBV29-1 and TRBJ2-1; the DNA was not used to check the table's D call, TRBD2. The germline CDR1 and CDR2 sequences are SQVTM and ANQGSEA. The CDR3 contains 12 residues when both ends are counted. CDR3 amino acids: CSVGSGTYGLFF.

Ten or more counts support this clonotype. The chain employs TRBV20-1 and TRBJ2-5, with 10 bases aligning to TRBD2. Germline CDR1 DFQATT, CDR2 SNEGSKA (reference sequence). CDR3 length equals 14 residues. With V trimmed by 2 bases and J by 5 bases, 5 bases remained unmatched. The CDR3 DNA reads TGCAGTGCTAGATCAGCGGGAGGGAGGGAGACCCAGTACTTC. This translates into CSARSAGGRETQYF.

This chain joins TRBV7-9 and TRBJ2-1, with 8 bases matching TRBD2. The germline CDR1 and CDR2 sequences are SEHNR and FQNEAQ (reference sequence). The V gene end was trimmed by 5 bases and the J gene end by 6 bases; junction bases not matched to a gene: 12. This CDR3 has 16 residues. CDR3 residues: CASSPRWGTSLNEQFF. CDR3 bases: TGTGCCAGCAGCCCACGGTGGGGGACTAGTCTCAATGAGCAGTTCTTC.

The rearrangement joins TRBV20-1 to TRBJ2-7, with 13 bases fitting TRBD2. The V and J ends lost 5 bases and 2 bases, in that order; junction bases with no gene match: 3. Looked up from germline, CDR1 is DFQATT and CDR2 is SNEGSKA (reference sequence). The CDR3 runs 14 residues. The DNA of the CDR3 is TGCAGTGCTGGGGGGACTAGCGGGACCTACGAGCAGTACTTC. It encodes CSAGGTSGTYEQYF.

This clonotype showed up many times. This chain connects TRBV25-1 to TRBJ2-2; D might be TRBD2 (6 bases). The length of the CDR3 is 14 residues. Between the trimmed V and J ends, which lost 1 base and 8 bases, there was a span of 11 bases. Germline V CDR1 and CDR2: MGHDK, SYGVNS. CDR3 nucleotides: TGTGCCAGCAGTGAATCACTAGCCGCAGGGGAGCTGTTTTTT. Translated, it gives CASSESLAAGELFF.

This clonotype has ten or more counts. The chain is built from TRBV20-1 and TRBJ2-1; the match to TRBD2 covers 8 bases. This CDR3 spans 13 amino acids. Trimming took 6 bases from V and 7 from J; bases not matched to a gene: 8. The germline V gene has CDR1 DFQATT and CDR2 SNEGSKA (reference sequence). CDR3 nucleotide sequence: TGCAGTGCCAGGGGACTAGGCCTAAATGAGCAGTTCTTC. This translates into CSARGLGLNEQFF.

This clonotype was counted at least ten times. V usage is TRBV20-1 and J usage is TRBJ1-3; TRBD1 is a possible D gene (5 bases). Germline V CDR1 and CDR2: DFQATT, SNEGSKA (reference sequence). The V end lost 2 bases, the J end lost 2 bases, and 16 bases lay between the germline ends. The CDR3 spans 16 residues. The CDR3 loop reads CSARSGTSGTGNTIYF. The CDR3 nucleotides are TGCAGTGCTAGATCCGGGACGTCTGGCACTGGAAACACCATATATTTT.

This clonotype showed up many times. V gene TRBV6-5 combines with J gene TRBJ2-7; D is uncertain. Trimming cost V 2 bases and J 7 bases, with 15 bases left between them. Germline V CDR1 and CDR2: MNHEY, SVGAGI. The CDR3 extends over 14 amino acids. CDR3 in amino acids: CASSYVGSFSEQYV. In DNA form, the CDR3 reads TGTGCCAGCAGTTACGTCGGCAGCTTTTCTGAGCAGTACGTC.

The J gene is TRBJ2-4, the V gene TRBV9, with 11 bases aligning to TRBD2. The germline CDR1 and CDR2 sequences are SGDLS and YYNGEE. The CDR3 consists of 18 residues. V shed 6 bases, J shed 0 bases, and the junction held 11 bases outside the gene matches. The CDR3 DNA reads as TGTGCCAGCAAGTCCGGGACTAGCGGTCCTCTAGCCAAAAACATTCAGTACTTC. Translated, it gives CASKSGTSGPLAKNIQYF.

This clonotype was counted ten times or more. The rearrangement joins TRBV6-5 to TRBJ2-3; the D gene is possibly TRBD2 (8 bases). This CDR3 has 16 residues. The V gene lost 4 bases and the J gene lost 5 bases, with 19 bases spanning the gap. CDR1 and CDR2 from the germline V gene are MNHEY and SVGAGI. The CDR3 region has the DNA TGTGCCAGCAGTTCATCTCATAGCGGGACAGTAGATACGCAGTATTTT. This sequence encodes CASSSSHSGTVDTQYF.

The table lists this clonotype with many counts. The chain uses TRBV12-3 or TRBV12-4 and TRBJ2-3, with TRBD1 matching over 11 bases. This CDR3 has 16 residues. V trimming: 6 bases; J trimming: 3 bases; junction bases outside the gene matches: 8. CDR3: CASSLRDRGSTDTQYF. CDR3 nucleotides: TGTGCCAGCAGCCTCCGGGACAGGGGGTCGACAGATACGCAGTATTTT.

This clonotype was observed once. This likely comes from a read error, as the CDR3 has no conserved phenylalanine or tryptophan at its end. CDR3 sequence (DNA): TGTGCCAGCAGTTTACTCCGGGGGAACACTGAAGCTTTCTCT. It yields the protein CASSLLRGNTEAFS. The J gene is TRBJ1-1, the V gene TRBV12-3 or TRBV12-4; D remains ambiguous. The CDR3 is made up of 14 amino acids. V dropped 2 bases and J dropped 1 base, with 8 bases sitting between them.

This clonotype was counted many times. The chain has TRBV29-1 and TRBJ1-1; D unclear. This CDR3 region has 14 residues. Germline loops: CDR1 SQVTM, CDR2 ANQGSEA. V was pared by 5 bases and J by 0 bases, with 13 bases between. The CDR3 coding sequence is TGCAGCGTTACCCGACGGGGTATGAACACTGAAGCTTTCTTT. Protein sequence: CSVTRRGMNTEAFF.

The V and J genes are TRBV7-7 and TRBJ2-3; D is undetermined. The germline V and J ends were trimmed by 5 bases and 0 bases, with 9 bases remaining between them. The CDR3 length is 14 residues. Germline CDR1 is SSHAT and CDR2 is FNYEAQ (reference sequence). The CDR3: CASSTDQSTDTQYF. CDR3 sequence (DNA): TGTGCCAGCAGCACGGACCAAAGCACAGATACGCAGTATTTT.